The 28 T cell receptor beta chains presented below share a single source sample, sequenced in a study of spatial heterogeneity in lung cancer. TCRdb reanalysed the 5' RACE reads using MiXCR and keeps one entry per CDR3 protein. The sample records around 120,000 distinct CDR3 sequences, 12% being singletons. Time point meaning: blood at routine non-recurrence follow-up after resection. Unsorted whole RNA of tumor, nontumor lung or frozen PBMC was sequenced. Sequencing used PBMCs, obtained at follow-up. Receptors originate from a male donor with early-stage non-small cell lung cancer.

In its sample, this clonotype was seen a few times. The V call is TRBV4-2, the J call TRBJ2-7; 8 bases are a match to TRBD1. Germline V lookup: CDR1 LGHNA, CDR2 YNFKEQ. The CDR3 loop spans 15 amino acids. Unmatched junction bases numbered 5, after V lost 1 base and J lost 3 bases. The CDR3 coding sequence is TGTGCCAGCAGCCAAGGGGACAGGTTTCTCTACGAGCAGTACTTC. It is translated as CASSQGDRFLYEQYF.

This clonotype was detected many times. The chain couples TRBV14 to TRBJ1-2; weak D call: TRBD1 (5 bases). The length of the CDR3 is 12 residues. The V end lost 0 bases, the J end lost 8 bases, and 7 bases lay between the germline ends. CDR1 and CDR2 (germline): SGHDN, FVKESK. The CDR3 here is CASSQDRTGYTF. The CDR3 nucleotides are TGTGCCAGCAGCCAAGACAGGACAGGCTACACCTTC.

V gene TRBV4-2 combines with J gene TRBJ1-4; a possible D gene is TRBD1 (5 bases). The length of the CDR3 is 15 residues. Trimming pared 0 bases from V and 4 bases from J, leaving 9 bases between. The germline V gene encodes CDR1 LGHNA and CDR2 YNFKEQ. As DNA, the CDR3 is TGTGCCAGCAGCCAAGAGGTCAGGGTTAATGAAAAACTGTTTTTT. Protein: CASSQEVRVNEKLFF.

This rearrangement joins TRBV28 to TRBJ1-2; D remains ambiguous. Per germline, CDR1 MDHEN and CDR2 SYDVKM. The CDR3 runs 12 residues. Trimming took 3 bases from V and 7 from J, leaving 9 bases between them. The CDR3 DNA is TGTGCCAGCAGTTTCCAGGCTTTTGGCTACACCTTC. It translates to CASSFQAFGYTF.

This clonotype was recorded at least ten times. The chain uses TRBV6-1 and TRBJ2-3; no definite D call. The CDR3 length is 15 residues. Germline V gene lookup returns CDR1 MNHNS and CDR2 SASEGT. Deletions cut 7 bases from V and 1 base from J, with 15 bases between. The CDR3, as DNA: TGTGCCAGCACTTTAAACCTCGGCGGCACAGATACGCAGTATTTT. Its protein product is CASTLNLGGTDTQYF.

This clonotype was counted many times. The chain recombines TRBV12-3 or TRBV12-4 with TRBJ1-2; possibly TRBD1 for D (5 bases). V was trimmed by 3 bases and J by 6 bases, leaving 8 bases between them. The CDR3 loop spans 12 amino acids. The CDR3 reads CASSFGGDGYTF. CDR3 in DNA: TGTGCCAGCAGTTTTGGAGGGGATGGCTACACCTTC.

Concerning this clonotype itself: A much larger clonotype is one base distant, so this may be a read error. The rearrangement links TRBV6-1 to TRBJ2-1, with 7 bases lining up with TRBD1. Germline V gene data show CDR1 as MNHNS and CDR2 as SASEGT. The CDR3 is 15 residues long. CDR3 sequence: CASRFTGAAYNEHFF. The CDR3 nucleotides read TGTGCCAGCAGATTTACAGGGGCCGCTTACAATGAGCATTTCTTC.

This clonotype was picked up a small number of times. V usage is TRBV27 and J usage is TRBJ2-7; possible D gene TRBD2, 6 bases. CDR3 size: 13 residues. Germline CDR1 MNHEY, CDR2 SMNVEV (reference sequence). The germline V and J ends were trimmed by 8 bases and 7 bases, with 18 bases remaining between them. CDR3 protein: CASGLIGAGEQYF. The CDR3 DNA is TGTGCCAGCGGACTAATAGGGGCTGGTGAGCAGTACTTC.

This clonotype has a handful of counts. This rearrangement joins TRBV4-2 to TRBJ2-5; D remains unclear. The CDR3 loop spans 15 amino acids. V lost 0 bases, J lost 2 bases, and 10 bases lay in between. Germline CDR1 and CDR2: LGHNA and YNFKEQ. The CDR3 protein is CASSQDLVLQETQYF. Written as DNA, the CDR3 is TGTGCCAGCAGCCAAGATCTGGTGTTACAAGAGACCCAGTACTTC.

CDR3 DNA sequence: TGTGCCAGCAGTTCCCCGGACAGGGCGAATGGCTACACCTTC. This codes for CASSSPDRANGYTF. This chain links TRBV28 with TRBJ1-2; 8 bases line up with TRBD1. The CDR3 contains 14 residues. Germline CDR1 MDHEN, CDR2 SYDVKM. Trimming removed 4 bases from V and 6 bases from J; junction bases left unmatched: 7.

V usage is TRBV5-1 and J usage is TRBJ2-3; the D gene is possibly TRBD2 (5 bases). In germline, CDR1 is SGHRS, CDR2 YFSETQ. The CDR3 has 14 amino acids. With 0 bases removed from V and 5 bases from J, the gap between germline ends came to 10 bases. This chain's CDR3 is CASSLDRGGDTQYF. As DNA, the CDR3 is TGCGCCAGCAGCTTGGATCGGGGTGGAGATACGCAGTATTTT.

The chain uses TRBV12-3 or TRBV12-4 and TRBJ2-5; tentative D call: TRBD2 (6 bases). V was cut by 6 bases and J by 5 bases, with 19 bases left in between. The CDR3 spans 15 residues. CDR3 region: CASRATRGYRETQYF. The CDR3 nucleotides read TGTGCCAGCAGAGCGACTAGGGGATACCGGGAGACCCAGTACTTC.

The chain is built from TRBV9 and TRBJ1-2, with D uncertain. V lost 0 bases and J 8 bases, leaving 14 bases between the germline ends. The CDR3 has 14 residues. Germline lookup yields CDR1 SGDLS and CDR2 YYNGEE. The DNA for the CDR3 is TGTGCCAGCAGCGTAGCGGGTCCAGGTATGGGCTACACCTTC. Amino acid sequence: CASSVAGPGMGYTF.

The CDR3 region is CASSQARGQPQHF. The CDR3 DNA follows: TGTGCCAGCAGCCAAGCCCGTGGTCAGCCCCAGCATTTT. The V call is TRBV3-1, the J call TRBJ1-5; D is undetermined. Germline CDR1 is LGHDT and CDR2 is YNNKEL (reference sequence). The CDR3 is made up of 13 amino acids. Deletions cut 1 base from V and 6 bases from J, with 7 bases between.

This clonotype was counted between two and nine times. The V and J genes are TRBV20-1 and TRBJ1-5; 7 nucleotides match TRBD1. CDR1 DFQATT and CDR2 SNEGSKA come from the germline V gene (reference sequence). The junction had 6 bases not matched to a gene; V was cut back by 3 bases and J by 4 bases. CDR3 length: 14 residues. The CDR3 sequence: CSARMGTENQPQHF. DNA of the CDR3: TGCAGTGCTAGGATGGGGACAGAAAATCAGCCCCAGCATTTT.

The chain couples TRBV6-2 or TRBV6-3 to TRBJ2-7; weak D call: TRBD1 (7 bases). Germline CDR1 is MNHEY and CDR2 is SVGEGT. This CDR3 is built from 14 residues. The V end lost 6 bases, the J end lost 5 bases, and 17 bases lay between the germline ends. The CDR3 DNA follows: TGTGCCAGCAGCCCCAGGGGGGTTAAGAACGAGCAGTACTTC. Residues: CASSPRGVKNEQYF.

V is TRBV7-9 and J is TRBJ2-7; 9 positions agree with TRBD2. V was clipped by 1 base and J by 3 bases; unmatched bases: 1. CDR1 and CDR2 (germline): SEHNR, FQNEAQ (reference sequence). The CDR3 is 14 residues long. In DNA, the CDR3 is TGTGCCAGCAGCTTAGTTAGCGGGGGCTACGAGCAGTACTTC. Residues: CASSLVSGGYEQYF.

The table lists this clonotype with many counts. The rearrangement uses TRBV29-1 and TRBJ1-4; a possible D gene is TRBD1 (5 bases). Germline CDR1 and CDR2: SQVTM and ANQGSEA. The CDR3 extends over 12 amino acids. Trimming cost V 4 bases and J 14 bases, with 17 bases left between them. The CDR3 DNA sequence: TGCAGCGTTGGGGACCTCGTCGGAGGGCTGTTTTTT. Amino acid sequence: CSVGDLVGGLFF.

The chain joins TRBV25-1 to TRBJ1-2; D gene unclear. This CDR3 has 14 amino acids. CDR1 is MGHDK and CDR2 is SYGVNS in the germline V gene. V was cut by 7 bases and J by 2 bases, with 14 bases left in between. This CDR3 reads CASIVGRSNYGYTF. In DNA, the CDR3 is TGTGCCAGCATAGTGGGCAGGAGCAACTATGGCTACACCTTC.

This clonotype came up a few times. The chain has TRBV10-3 and TRBJ2-7, with D possibly TRBD2 on 5 matching bases. The germline V and J ends were trimmed by 6 bases and 4 bases, with 13 bases remaining between them. This CDR3 is 13 amino acids long. Germline loops: CDR1 ENHRY, CDR2 SYGVKD. CDR3 sequence reads: CAISNNRDYEQYF. CDR3 bases: TGTGCCATCAGCAATAACCGGGATTACGAGCAGTACTTC.

The chain carries TRBV7-9 and TRBJ1-1, with a weak D call TRBD1 (5 bases). The CDR3 sequence is 13 residues long. CDR1 and CDR2 from the germline V gene are SEHNR and FQNEAQ (reference sequence). V lost 4 bases to trimming and J lost 2 bases, with 8 bases between them. The CDR3 coding sequence is TGTGCCAGCAGCTCCGGGGCAAACACTGAAGCTTTCTTT. Amino acids: CASSSGANTEAFF.

In this sample, this clonotype turned up many times. This chain joins TRBV20-1 and TRBJ2-3, with TRBD2 identical over 8 bases. Trimming removed 1 base from V and 5 bases from J; junction bases left unmatched: 5. The CDR3 spans 14 residues. CDR1 and CDR2 (germline): DFQATT, SNEGSKA (reference sequence). The CDR3, as DNA: TGCAGTGCTAGAGTTAGCGGGGTCTTAGATACGCAGTATTTT. It yields the protein CSARVSGVLDTQYF.

This clonotype was recorded at least ten times. The chain recombines TRBV4-3 with TRBJ2-3; possible D gene TRBD1, 6 bases. V dropped 1 base and J dropped 5 bases, with 16 bases sitting between them. Germline-derived CDR1 and CDR2 are LGHNA and YSLEER. This CDR3 contains 16 residues. CDR3: CASSQGQGVGGDTQYF. The CDR3, as DNA: TGCGCCAGCAGCCAAGGCCAAGGTGTAGGGGGAGATACGCAGTATTTT.

The table lists this clonotype with a few counts. V and J are TRBV7-2 and TRBJ1-1, with 7 bases identical to TRBD1. In germline, CDR1 is SGHTA, CDR2 FQGNSA. Trimming took 5 bases from V and 4 from J; bases not matched to a gene: 7. The CDR3 consists of 14 residues. CDR3 sequence reads: CASSNRQGPTEAFF. CDR3 DNA: TGTGCCAGCAGCAACCGACAGGGCCCCACTGAAGCTTTCTTT. Filled out from reference TRBV7-2 and TRBJ1-1, the complete variable domain reads GAGVSQSPSNKVTEKGKDVELRCDPISGHTALYWYRQSLGQGLEFLIYFQGNSAPDKSGLPSDRFSAERTGGSVSTLTIQRTQQEDSAVYLCASSNRQGPTEAFFGQGTRLTVV.

At least ten counts were recorded for this clonotype. The rearrangement uses TRBV12-3 or TRBV12-4 and TRBJ2-2; no definite D call. CDR3 length: 13 amino acids. V lost 6 bases and J lost 4, with 9 bases in between. CDR3 coding DNA: TGTGCCAGCAGGCCCCCCACCACCGGGGAGCTGTTTTTT. Its protein is CASRPPTTGELFF.

This clonotype has a handful of counts. The chain carries TRBV4-3 and TRBJ2-2; 8 bases fit TRBD2. CDR1 and CDR2 from the germline V gene are LGHNA and YSLEER. CDR3 length equals 17 residues. The V and J ends lost 2 bases and 3 bases, in that order; junction bases with no gene match: 8. CDR3 region: CASSQHAAGDYTGELFF. Written as DNA, the CDR3 is TGCGCCAGCAGCCAACACGCAGCGGGGGACTACACCGGGGAGCTGTTTTTT.

This clonotype was recorded many times. V gene TRBV12-3 or TRBV12-4 combines with J gene TRBJ1-6; TRBD1 agrees at 8 bases. V was pared by 2 bases and J by 11 bases, with 11 bases of the junction left unmatched. This CDR3 contains 16 residues. The CDR3 loop is CASSLRQGPLLAPLHF. CDR3 nucleotides: TGTGCCAGCAGTTTACGACAGGGGCCCCTCTTAGCACCCCTCCACTTT.

The sample holds a few counts of this clonotype. The gene calls are TRBV2 and TRBJ1-5; D is undetermined. The V end lost 6 bases, the J end lost 0 bases, and 9 bases lay between the germline ends. CDR1 and CDR2 (germline): SNHLY, FYNNEI. This CDR3 is 14 amino acids long. The CDR3 here is CASRNLYSNQPQHF. The CDR3 DNA reads TGTGCCAGCAGAAACCTTTATAGCAATCAGCCCCAGCATTTT.